Below, one TCR beta chain is given with its context. The antigen remains undetermined. These data originate in a study of blood T cells in healthy people across ages. About the research overall: Per every two T cells, about one barcoded beta molecule was captured by template switching. Whole-study findings and limits: Relative to aged donors, long-lived donors carried more naive CD4+ cells and displayed higher diversity.

The V end lost 0 bases, the J end lost 0 bases, and 3 bases lay between the germline ends. This CDR3 has 13 amino acids. Germline loops: CDR1 SGDLS, CDR2 YYNGEE. A second roughly 7 to 12 cycle PCR used barcoded and J-beta primers. Using its own MiXCR run on the 5' RACE reads, TCRdb lists one record per CDR3 protein. The sample carries 550,000 to 650,000 distinct CDR3 sequences, approximately 26% recorded once. This sample was also put to use in a study of T cells of mothers and their children. As that report states: A handful of children and their three healthy Caucasian mothers were the donors. With unrelated pairs as the comparison, related mother-child pairs had a slightly higher overlap that was not significant.

This rearrangement joins TRBV9 to TRBJ1-1, with unresolved D. The sequence was obtained from a boy under 10 years old in good health. Sequenced sample: blood. The CDR3 DNA follows: TGTGCCAGCAGCGTAGAAATGAACACTGAAGCTTTCTTT. Its protein product is CASSVEMNTEAFF.